One sample yielded the 19 T cell receptor beta chains listed below, sequenced in a study of OX40 agonist ivuxolimab in advanced cancers. Repertoires were generated with immunoSEQ multiplex PCR, while TCRdb's copy carries only in-frame clones and drops some. Counted here are roughly 70,000 clones, around 90% occurring once; the ten biggest clones make up 2% to 2.5%. Specimen: CD4+ or CD8+ T cells sorted from blood, collected in a trial of the OX40 agonist ivuxolimab. The receptors derive from an adult with an advanced solid tumor such as melanoma, head and neck, liver or kidney cancer.

The CDR3 DNA follows: TGTGCCAGCAGTTACAAAAATAACTATGGCTACACCTTC. Amino acids: CASSYKNNYGYTF. V is TRBV6-5 and J is TRBJ1-2, with D hard to call. This CDR3 is built from 13 residues. CDR1 MNHEY and CDR2 SVGAGI come from the germline V gene. V gave up 2 bases and J gave up 1 base, with 5 bases separating them.

The CDR3 loop is CASSINGGTLNTEAFF. CDR3 DNA sequence: TGTGCCAGTAGTATTAACGGGGGAACTTTGAACACTGAAGCTTTCTTT. The chain employs TRBV19 and TRBJ1-1; D may be TRBD1 (5 bases). This CDR3 region has 16 residues. The V and J ends lost 3 bases and 0 bases respectively, with 14 bases between them. Germline V gene lookup returns CDR1 LNHDA and CDR2 SQIVND (reference sequence).

The chain has TRBV7-2 and TRBJ1-5, with D possibly matching TRBD1 (6 bases). The CDR3 runs 18 residues. Trimming removed 1 base at V and 3 bases at J, with 19 bases between. Germline-derived CDR1 and CDR2 are SGHTA and FQGNSA. CDR3 amino acids: CASSLGPITTGSNQPQHF. CDR3 sequence (DNA): TGTGCCAGCAGCTTAGGACCTATTACAACAGGGTCCAATCAGCCCCAGCATTTT.

The V call is TRBV18, the J call TRBJ2-7; D possibly corresponds to TRBD2 (5 bases). In germline, CDR1 is KGHSH, CDR2 LQKENI. The length of the CDR3 is 14 residues. V lost 5 bases and J 3 bases, leaving 14 bases between the germline ends. The CDR3 here is CASSEPAVVYEQYF. The CDR3 DNA sequence: TGTGCCAGCTCAGAGCCAGCGGTCGTCTACGAGCAGTACTTC.

The rearrangement links TRBV18 to TRBJ1-2; TRBD1 aligns across 8 bases. Trimming took 3 bases from V and 3 from J; bases not matched to a gene: 0. CDR3 length: 13 residues. From germline, CDR1 is KGHSH and CDR2 LQKENI. CDR3 bases: TGTGCCAGCTCACCGACAGGGGACTATGGCTACACCTTC. Its protein is CASSPTGDYGYTF.

Here the CDR3 reads CASSLPPNTEAFF. The CDR3 bases are TGTGCCAGCAGTCTTCCGCCGAACACTGAAGCTTTCTTT. The chain has TRBV5-6 and TRBJ1-1; no firm D call. The CDR3 length is 13 residues. Trimming removed 5 bases at V and 1 base at J, with 9 bases between. The germline CDR1 and CDR2 sequences are SGHDT and YYEEEE.

This clone was found a few times. The CDR3: CASSFSGTSGYNEQFF. The CDR3 nucleotides are TGTGCCAGCAGCTTTTCCGGGACTAGCGGTTACAATGAGCAGTTCTTC. The rearrangement uses TRBV7-9 and TRBJ2-1, with 11 bases lining up with TRBD2. V shed 3 bases, J shed 4 bases, and the junction held 5 bases outside the gene matches. The CDR3 extends over 16 amino acids. Germline assignment: CDR1 SEHNR and CDR2 FQNEAQ (reference sequence).

The sample holds a few counts of this clone. This sequence joins TRBV11-2 and TRBJ1-6, with D maybe TRBD1 (6 bases). Between the trimmed V and J ends, which lost 4 bases and 8 bases, there was a span of 15 bases. This CDR3 spans 15 amino acids. Germline-derived CDR1 and CDR2 are SGHAT and FQNNGV. This CDR3 reads CASSWEGGIDSPLHF. The DNA of the CDR3 is TGTGCCAGCAGCTGGGAGGGGGGTATAGATTCACCCCTCCACTTT. Filled out from reference TRBV11-2 and TRBJ1-6, the complete variable domain reads EAGVAQSPRYKIIEKRQSVAFWCNPISGHATLYWYQQILGQGPKLLIQFQNNGVVDDSQLPKDRFSAERLKGVDSTLKIQPAKLEDSAVYLCASSWEGGIDSPLHFGNGTRLTVT.

The chain uses TRBV19 and TRBJ2-2, with TRBD1 matching 10 bases. The CDR3 contains 16 residues. CDR1 is LNHDA and CDR2 is SQIVND in the germline V gene (reference sequence). V shed 6 bases and J 3 bases; nucleotides not matched to a gene: 7. Here the CDR3 DNA reads TGTGCCAGTAGGAACCGGGACAGGGGAGACACCGGGGAGCTGTTTTTT. It yields the protein CASRNRDRGDTGELFF.

The rearrangement joins TRBV21-1 to TRBJ2-1. TRBV21-1 is a pseudogene locus. The length of the CDR3 is 14 residues. CDR3 amino acids: CASTKRGSYNEQFF. The CDR3 bases are TGTGCCAGCACCAAACGTGGCTCCTACAATGAGCAGTTCTTC.

The CDR3 protein is CASSPTTDFEPLHF. For the CDR3, the DNA is TGTGCCAGCTCACCCACTACAGATTTTGAACCCCTCCACTTT. The genes are TRBV18 and TRBJ1-6; D remains unclear. Trimming left V 3 bases short and J 12 bases short, with 15 bases between. Germline CDR1 KGHSH, CDR2 LQKENI. This CDR3 region has 14 residues.

The rearrangement links TRBV28 to TRBJ1-2; D is ambiguous. Germline CDR1 MDHEN, CDR2 SYDVKM. The CDR3 runs to 12 residues. Trimming stripped 2 bases from V and 5 bases from J, with 6 bases between. In nucleotides, the CDR3 is TGTGCCAGCAGTTTAGCGTTATATGGCTACACCTTC. This encodes CASSLALYGYTF.

Here the CDR3 DNA reads TGTGCCAGCAGCTTAACCGGGGTGAACTATGGCTACACCTTC. Its translation: CASSLTGVNYGYTF. J is TRBJ1-2 and V is TRBV7-2; D gene uncertain. Germline CDR1 and CDR2: SGHTA and FQGNSA. The CDR3 is 14 residues long. Trimming took 2 bases from V and 2 from J, leaving 9 bases between them. The whole variable domain, remainder taken from reference TRBV7-2 and TRBJ1-2, is GAGVSQSPSNKVTEKGKDVELRCDPISGHTALYWYRQSLGQGLEFLIYFQGNSAPDKSGLPSDRFSAERTGGSVSTLTIQRTQQEDSAVYLCASSLTGVNYGYTFGSGTRLTVV.

The chain couples TRBV30 to TRBJ2-3, with D uncertain. The germline V gene has CDR1 GTSNPN and CDR2 SVGIG (reference sequence). CDR3 length equals 13 residues. Trimming left V 0 bases short and J 3 bases short, with 7 bases between. The CDR3, as DNA: TGTGCCTGGAGTGTAGAGTCTACAGATACGCAGTATTTT. This encodes CAWSVESTDTQYF. Filled out from reference TRBV30 and TRBJ2-3, the complete variable domain reads SQTIHQWPATLVQPVGSPLSLECTVEGTSNPNLYWYRQAAGRGLQLLFYSVGIGQISSEVPQNLSASRPQDRQFILSSKKLLLSDSGFYLCAWSVESTDTQYFGPGTRLTVL.

This clone occurred once. This chain connects TRBV28 to TRBJ1-1; TRBD1 is a possible D gene (5 bases). CDR1 is MDHEN and CDR2 is SYDVKM in the germline V gene. The V end was cut by 7 bases, the J end by 1 base, with 16 bases between. This CDR3 region has 15 residues. In DNA form, the CDR3 reads TGTGCCAGCATGAGGGGTTCCCGGGGGAACACTGAAGCTTTCTTT. Translated, it gives CASMRGSRGNTEAFF.

This rearrangement joins TRBV7-2 to TRBJ2-1, with TRBD1 as a possible D gene (5 bases). This CDR3 region has 16 residues. Germline V gives CDR1 SGHTA, CDR2 FQGNSA. Trimming removed 2 bases from V and 4 bases from J, with 15 bases in between. The CDR3 coding sequence is TGTGCCAGCAGCTTAAATAGTTGGCAGGGATACAATGAGCAGTTCTTC. Encoded protein: CASSLNSWQGYNEQFF.

This clone appeared a single time. V gene TRBV20-1 combines with J gene TRBJ1-1; unclear D gene. This CDR3 has 11 residues. V dropped 1 base and J dropped 3 bases, with 3 bases sitting between them. Looked up from germline, CDR1 is DFQATT and CDR2 is SNEGSKA (reference sequence). This CDR3 reads CSARGDTEAFF. The CDR3 nucleotides are TGCAGTGCTAGAGGGGACACTGAAGCTTTCTTT.

The V gene is TRBV28, the J gene TRBJ2-1; tentative D call: TRBD1 (5 bases). V was cut by 2 bases and J by 10 bases, with 15 bases left in between. CDR1 is MDHEN and CDR2 is SYDVKM in the germline V gene. This CDR3 is 14 amino acids long. DNA for the CDR3: TGTGCCAGCAGTTTAGGCGACAGTATTTTCGAGCAGTTCTTC. This sequence encodes CASSLGDSIFEQFF.

The chain joins TRBV18 to TRBJ1-4, with D possibly being TRBD1 (5 bases). The CDR3 is 16 residues long. Germline CDR1 reads KGHSH; CDR2 reads LQKENI. Trimming left V 2 bases short and J 0 bases short, with 10 bases between. The CDR3 nucleotides read TGTGCCAGCTCACCAGCCAGGACATCAACTAATGAAAAACTGTTTTTT. This codes for CASSPARTSTNEKLFF.